A selection of T cell receptor beta chains follows, all from one sample in a study of human T cells and chemical hapten exposure. TCRdb re-called the RACE reads through MiXCR, storing one row per CDR3 protein. The sample shows roughly 100,000 distinct CDR3 sequences, roughly a tenth of them seen only once. Specimen: whole blood, collected in connection with sensitization to the hapten diphenylcyclopropenone (DPC). Receptors originate from a woman aged 55-75 years with alopecia areata. Some clones in this sample may be carry-over from other donors' samples. Both conserved end residues are part of each CDR3. The order of the fields is V gene, CDR3 length, J gene, CDR3 protein.

TRBV15,15,TRBJ2-3,CATSSGGARTDTQYF
TRBV11-1,15,TRBJ2-7,CASRPRWTGRHEQYF
TRBV5-4,12,TRBJ2-3,CASRRGGDTQYF
TRBV3-1,18,TRBJ2-1,CASSQETGDASSYNEQFF
TRBV11-2,16,TRBJ2-1,CASSLEASGGWNEQFF
TRBV6-5,13,TRBJ1-2,CASSYSRPQGYTF
TRBV20-1,14,TRBJ2-4,CSAFQLGAKNIQHF
TRBV20-1,13,TRBJ1-4,CSARGHRGEKLFF
TRBV7-9,13,TRBJ1-1,CASSLGPYTEAFF
TRBV7-8,15,TRBJ1-1,CASRVTTGEGTEAFF
TRBV20-1,15,TRBJ2-7,CSASTGTGTSYEQYF
TRBV9,17,TRBJ2-1,CASSVEVGTSSYNEQFF
TRBV2,17,TRBJ2-1,CASSEGRNLGQNNEQFF
TRBV7-3,15,TRBJ1-3,CASSLTGGYGNTIYF
TRBV3-1,14,TRBJ2-5,CASSQQLAGETQYF
TRBV6-6,14,TRBJ1-2,CASSGGQATYGYTF
TRBV7-9,14,TRBJ1-1,CASSLDRGYTEAFF
TRBV7-9,15,TRBJ1-5,CASSLAGGSNQPQHF
TRBV20-1,14,TRBJ1-2,CSARRDNSNYGYTF
TRBV6-6,19,TRBJ1-1,CASSPRRGFGGRLHTEAFF
TRBV20-1,13,TRBJ2-1,CSARVVGRNEQFF
TRBV18,15,TRBJ1-3,CASSPGQTSGNTIYF
TRBV18,15,TRBJ1-2,CASSRQIQSNYGYTF
TRBV20-1,13,TRBJ1-5,CSASNRPNQPQHF
TRBV18,15,TRBJ1-5,CASSVRQGEFRPQHF
TRBV5-1,18,TRBJ2-6,CASSLRVAASSGANVLTF
TRBV20-1,16,TRBJ1-5,CSARPHGYRGNQPQHF
TRBV7-9,15,TRBJ2-1,CASSSGQGNYNEQFF
TRBV15,14,TRBJ2-3,CATSSGGRTDTQYF
TRBV7-8,16,TRBJ1-6,CASSLESWGNNSPLHF
TRBV7-2,20,TRBJ2-1,CASSLAEAGGPFSSYNEQFF
TRBV6-5,14,TRBJ1-3,CASRLQGTANTIYF
TRBV18,13,TRBJ1-2,CASSPGDDYGYTF
TRBV7-3,13,TRBJ1-1,CASSSQGTGEAFF
TRBV7-6,13,TRBJ1-5,CASSLGGAGPQHF
TRBV29-1,13,TRBJ2-5,CSANTGFEETQYF
TRBV5-4,14,TRBJ2-3,CASPGGASTDTQYF
TRBV12-3/TRBV12-4,13,TRBJ2-7,CASSTDVYYEQYF
TRBV5-1,12,TRBJ1-1,CASSPSNTEAFF
TRBV28,13,TRBJ2-4,CASSPVQVNIQYF
TRBV12-3/TRBV12-4,13,TRBJ2-7,CASSYLTPYEQYF
TRBV9,17,TRBJ2-6,CASSARQAGPGANVLTF
TRBV9,10,TRBJ2-5,CASGEETQYF
TRBV18,12,TRBJ2-1,CASSPPGQGQFF
TRBV7-2,13,TRBJ2-2,CASSPRPDGELFF
TRBV7-9,16,TRBJ2-1,CASRGAAGSTVFEQFF
TRBV2,13,TRBJ2-2,CASSGTNTGELFF
TRBV29-1,11,TRBJ2-3,CSVGGSDTQYF
TRBV3-1,14,TRBJ2-1,CASSQGGLNNEQFF
TRBV5-1,14,TRBJ2-2,CASKEDGNTGELFF
TRBV7-2,16,TRBJ1-1,CASSFAGSTGSTEAFF
TRBV20-1,14,TRBJ2-4,CSAPNSGGKNIQYF
TRBV18,14,TRBJ1-5,CASSPEALHQPQHF
TRBV15,15,TRBJ2-1,CATITGRGSYNEQFF
TRBV4-1,17,TRBJ2-7,CASSQVPDGGETYEQYF
TRBV2,15,TRBJ1-6,CASRTTGTISSPLHF
TRBV2,16,TRBJ2-2,CASSPDATRGTGELFF
TRBV12-3/TRBV12-4,14,TRBJ1-1,CASSSKTLNTEAFF
TRBV6-1,14,TRBJ1-4,CASSEARGNEKLFF